This is a list of T cell receptor beta chains from one sample in a study of T cell repertoires in cytomegalovirus infection. TCRdb reanalysed the reads using MiXCR and keeps one entry per CDR3 protein. The sample carries 510,000 or so distinct CDR3 sequences, around 27% recorded once. The sequencing input was PBMCs. The receptors originated from a human donor in good health (CMV status not recorded). Some clones in this sample may be carry-over from other donors' samples. Both conserved end residues are part of each CDR3. The D gene is left open where the match is weak. Only some rows state a clone size, as once, few, many or a class for expanded clones.

D	size	J	V	CDR3	DNA
.	.	TRBJ1-1	TRBV7-6	CASSPSVDTEAFF	TGTGCCAGCAGCCCATCGGTTGACACTGAAGCTTTCTTT
.	.	TRBJ2-1	TRBV10-3	CAIRERVESEQFF	TGTGCCATCCGAGAAAGGGTCGAGAGCGAGCAGTTCTTC
TRBD1	few	TRBJ1-2	TRBV2	CASSEMGQGGGYTF	TGTGCCAGCAGTGAAATGGGACAGGGCGGCGGCTACACCTTC
TRBD2	few	TRBJ2-1	TRBV19	CASSQLSGLAPNEQFF	TGTGCCAGTAGCCAACTCTCGGGACTAGCCCCTAATGAGCAGTTCTTC
.	few	TRBJ2-7	TRBV12-3/TRBV12-4	CASSRTYDEQYF	TGTGCCAGCAGCCGTACCTATGACGAGCAGTACTTC
.	.	TRBJ2-1	TRBV5-3	CASRSLDSSYNEQFF	TGTGCCAGCAGGAGCCTAGATAGCTCCTACAATGAGCAGTTCTTC
TRBD2	.	TRBJ2-1	TRBV11-2	CASSQERTRLADNEQFF	TGTGCCAGCAGCCAAGAACGAACTAGGCTAGCGGACAATGAGCAGTTCTTC
.	.	TRBJ2-2	TRBV12-3/TRBV12-4	CASRLGTNTGELFF	TGTGCCAGCAGACTAGGGACTAACACCGGGGAGCTGTTTTTT
.	few	TRBJ1-1	TRBV2	CASSMENTEAFF	TGTGCCAGCAGTATGGAAAACACTGAAGCTTTCTTT
TRBD1	few	TRBJ2-7	TRBV4-1	CASSLIRDSSSEQYF	TGCGCCAGCAGCCTAATCCGGGACAGCTCGTCCGAGCAGTACTTC
TRBD1	few	TRBJ1-5	TRBV28	CASRRPGQGARNQPQHF	TGTGCCAGCAGACGTCCGGGACAGGGGGCTAGGAATCAGCCCCAGCATTTT
TRBD2	.	TRBJ2-7	TRBV4-1	CASSQEGVAGGPSYEQYF	TGTGCCAGCAGCCAAGAAGGGGTAGCGGGAGGGCCTAGTTACGAGCAGTACTTC
.	.	TRBJ2-1	TRBV6-2/TRBV6-3	CASSYNTGEVYNEQFF	TGTGCCAGCAGTTATAATACAGGCGAGGTCTACAATGAGCAGTTCTTC
.	few	TRBJ2-7	TRBV7-2	CASSVRDLGAYEQYF	TGTGCCAGCAGCGTCCGGGACTTAGGGGCCTACGAGCAGTACTTC
.	few	TRBJ1-2	TRBV7-9	CASSLALGNGYTF	TGTGCCAGCAGCTTAGCTTTGGGGAACGGCTACACCTTC